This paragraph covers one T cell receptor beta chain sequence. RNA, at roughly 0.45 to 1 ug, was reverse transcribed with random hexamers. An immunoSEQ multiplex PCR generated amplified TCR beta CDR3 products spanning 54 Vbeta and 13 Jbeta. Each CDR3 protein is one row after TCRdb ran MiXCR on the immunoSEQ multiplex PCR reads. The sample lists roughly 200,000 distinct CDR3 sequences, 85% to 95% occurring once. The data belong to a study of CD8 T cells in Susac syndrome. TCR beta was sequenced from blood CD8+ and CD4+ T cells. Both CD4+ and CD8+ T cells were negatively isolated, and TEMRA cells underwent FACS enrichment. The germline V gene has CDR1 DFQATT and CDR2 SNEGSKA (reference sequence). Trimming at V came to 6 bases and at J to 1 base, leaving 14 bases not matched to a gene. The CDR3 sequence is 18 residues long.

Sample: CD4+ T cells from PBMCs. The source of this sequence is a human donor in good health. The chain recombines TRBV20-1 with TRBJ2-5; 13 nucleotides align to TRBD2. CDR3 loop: CSAEPGLAGPHFQETQYF. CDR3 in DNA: TGCAGTGCGGAACCGGGACTAGCGGGGCCACATTTCCAAGAGACCCAGTACTTC.